Following are 17 T cell receptor beta chains from one sample sequenced in a study of blood T cell repertoires in COVID-19. The repertoire was sequenced with immunoSEQ multiplex PCR; TCRdb's copy has only in-frame clones and lacks some. The sample shows some 280,000 clones, around nine tenths of them seen only once. Sequenced: peripheral blood. The receptors come from a woman in her sixties with acute or convalescent COVID-19.

The chain links TRBV3-1 (or the pseudogene TRBV3-2) to TRBJ2-7, with TRBD2 matching over 7 bases. Trimming removed 3 bases from V and 0 bases from J; junction bases left unmatched: 2. From germline, CDR1 is LGHDT and CDR2 YNNKEL (reference sequence). The CDR3 runs to 14 residues. CDR3 residues: CASSHSSGSYEQYF. CDR3 nucleotide sequence: TGTGCCAGCAGCCACTCTAGCGGCTCCTACGAGCAGTACTTC.

The chain is built from TRBV7-3 and TRBJ2-4; 8 nucleotides agree with TRBD2. The germline CDR1 and CDR2 sequences are SGHTA and FQGTGA. Trimming took 5 bases from V and 6 from J; bases not matched to a gene: 9. The CDR3 has 15 amino acids. The CDR3 nucleotides read TGTGCCAGCAGCGTAGCGGGGCAGCCAAGAAACATTCAGTACTTC. This gives the protein CASSVAGQPRNIQYF.

This clone was seen many times. The chain recombines TRBV5-1 with TRBJ2-5, with TRBD2 as a possible D gene (6 bases). Germline loops: CDR1 SGHRS, CDR2 YFSETQ. The CDR3 spans 15 residues. V lost 5 bases to trimming and J lost 0 bases, with 14 bases between them. CDR3 loop: CASRYDTGDQETQYF. In DNA form, the CDR3 reads TGCGCCAGCAGGTACGACACGGGGGACCAAGAGACCCAGTACTTC.

The rearrangement joins TRBV27 to TRBJ2-7; maybe TRBD1 (6 bases). Trimming cost V 5 bases and J 7 bases, with 15 bases left between them. CDR3 length: 13 residues. Germline V lookup: CDR1 MNHEY, CDR2 SMNVEV (reference sequence). CDR3 in DNA: TGTGCCAGCAGTAAACCCAGGGGTGAGGAGCAGTACTTC. Residues: CASSKPRGEEQYF.

This chain connects TRBV5-4 to TRBJ1-2; possible D gene TRBD1, 5 bases. V was cut by 1 base and J by 5 bases, with 9 bases left in between. Germline CDR1 SGHNT, CDR2 YYREEE (reference sequence). CDR3 size: 13 residues. This CDR3 reads CASSLLEGYGYTF. The CDR3 coding sequence is TGTGCCAGCAGCTTGTTGGAGGGGTATGGCTACACCTTC.

The rearrangement joins TRBV6-5 to TRBJ2-5; 9 nucleotides agree with TRBD2. Germline V gives CDR1 MNHEY, CDR2 SVGAGI. Trimming cost V 6 bases and J 3 bases; bases outside gene matches: 8. CDR3 length: 15 residues. For the CDR3, the DNA is TGTGCCAGCAGGACGGGACTAGCCGTTGAAGAGACCCAGTACTTC. Residues: CASRTGLAVEETQYF.

The chain links TRBV6-5 to TRBJ1-1; D ambiguous. The germline CDR1 and CDR2 sequences are MNHEY and SVGAGI. Trimming removed 8 bases from V and 0 bases from J, with 7 bases in between. CDR3 length: 12 residues. CDR3 nucleotide sequence: TGTGCCAGCCGCGGCTTGAACACTGAAGCTTTCTTT. Translating gives CASRGLNTEAFF.

This CDR3 is CSVLGQSYEQYF. The DNA for the CDR3 is TGCAGCGTTCTGGGACAGTCCTACGAGCAGTACTTC. V usage is TRBV29-1 and J usage is TRBJ2-7, with 7 bases lining up with TRBD1. This CDR3 comprises 12 residues. CDR1 is SQVTM, CDR2 ANQGSEA, per germline. Unmatched junction bases numbered 2, after V lost 5 bases and J lost 1 base.

The J gene is TRBJ2-3, the V gene TRBV30, with 11 bases lining up with TRBD2. Germline V CDR1 and CDR2: GTSNPN, SVGIG (reference sequence). This CDR3 is built from 14 residues. V lost 5 bases, J lost 8 bases, and 9 bases stayed unmatched. CDR3 sequence (DNA): TGTGCCTGGTCGGGACGGACTAGCGGGTTTACGCAGTATTTT. It is translated as CAWSGRTSGFTQYF.

In DNA form, the CDR3 reads TGTGCCAGCTCACCAAGGGGCGGGGGCGGCACAGATACGCAGTATTTT. Amino acid sequence: CASSPRGGGGTDTQYF. This chain connects TRBV18 to TRBJ2-3; a possible D gene is TRBD2 (7 bases). This CDR3 spans 16 amino acids. Germline loops: CDR1 KGHSH, CDR2 LQKENI. V was cut by 2 bases and J by 1 base, with 13 bases left in between.

The chain recombines TRBV2 with TRBJ2-5, with TRBD2 as a possible D gene (6 bases). Between the trimmed V and J ends, which lost 7 bases and 5 bases, there was a span of 14 bases. Per germline, CDR1 SNHLY and CDR2 FYNNEI. The CDR3 consists of 13 residues. The CDR3 here is CASKGSEGETQYF. As DNA, the CDR3 is TGTGCCAGCAAAGGTTCGGAGGGGGAGACCCAGTACTTC. Variable domain in full (rest from reference TRBV2 and TRBJ2-5): EPEVTQTPSHQVTQMGQEVILRCVPISNHLYFYWYRQILGQKVEFLVSFYNNEISEKSEIFDDQFSVERPDGSNFTLKIRSTKLEDSAMYFCASKGSEGETQYFGPGTRLLVL.

The chain links TRBV30 to TRBJ1-5; 8 positions match TRBD1. Germline lookup yields CDR1 GTSNPN and CDR2 SVGIG (reference sequence). The CDR3 extends over 13 amino acids. Trimming at V came to 6 bases and at J to 1 base, leaving 2 bases not matched to a gene. CDR3 bases: TGTGCCTGCGACAGGGGAAGCAATCAGCCCCAGCATTTT. Its translation: CACDRGSNQPQHF.

V gene TRBV4-3 combines with J gene TRBJ1-2; D remains unclear. There are 13 residues in the CDR3. CDR1 and CDR2 from the germline V gene are LGHNA and YSLEER. The V end lost 0 bases, the J end lost 8 bases, and 10 bases lay between the germline ends. CDR3 region: CASSQDQAGGYTF. The DNA of the CDR3 is TGCGCCAGCAGCCAAGATCAGGCGGGAGGCTACACCTTC.

The V gene is TRBV10-3, the J gene TRBJ2-7, with TRBD1 matching over 9 bases. Germline assignment: CDR1 ENHRY and CDR2 SYGVKD. V lost 5 bases and J lost 5; bases outside the gene matches: 4. There are 13 residues in the CDR3. The DNA of the CDR3 is TGTGCCATCAGTACAGGGGGCTCGGACGAGCAGTACTTC. As protein: CAISTGGSDEQYF.

This chain uses TRBV27 with TRBJ2-7, with TRBD1 matching 7 bases. Germline assignment: CDR1 MNHEY and CDR2 SMNVEV (reference sequence). The CDR3 is 17 amino acids. Trimming at V came to 5 bases and at J to 0 bases, leaving 13 bases not matched to a gene. This CDR3 is CASSNLEGAPLSYEQYF. The DNA of the CDR3 is TGTGCCAGCAGTAATTTAGAGGGGGCGCCCCTCTCCTACGAGCAGTACTTC.

The chain couples TRBV28 to TRBJ1-2, with 11 bases matching TRBD1. The CDR3 covers 13 residues. Germline V gene data show CDR1 as MDHEN and CDR2 as SYDVKM. With V trimmed by 6 bases and J by 9 bases, 6 bases remained unmatched. CDR3 sequence (DNA): TGTGCCAGCAGGGGGACAGGGGGATTGAGCTACACCTTC. It codes for CASRGTGGLSYTF.

This clone was observed once. The V call is TRBV7-9, the J call TRBJ2-5; D possibly corresponds to TRBD2 (6 bases). The germline V gene encodes CDR1 SEHNR and CDR2 FQNEAQ (reference sequence). The V end was cut by 6 bases, the J end by 0 bases, with 17 bases between. The length of the CDR3 is 16 residues. The CDR3 loop is CASRPRPRGYQETQYF. The CDR3 DNA is TGTGCCAGCAGACCCCGCCCGCGGGGTTACCAAGAGACCCAGTACTTC.